Each of the 20 T cell receptor beta chains below was sequenced from the same sample in a study of cytomegalovirus exposure and HLA in healthy donors. Researchers ran the PCR with 60 Vbeta and 13 Jbeta primers. Sequenced by immunoSEQ multiplex PCR; TCRdb stores in-frame clones only, minus some. Of 150,000 to 200,000 clones listed, about 80% are singletons. Sequenced sample: PBMCs. These receptors came from a girl aged 10 to 17 in good health and CMV-seropositive.

The rearrangement uses TRBV9 and TRBJ2-1; 9 bases match TRBD1. CDR1 is SGDLS, CDR2 YYNGEE, per germline. The junction had 6 bases not matched to a gene; V was cut back by 3 bases and J by 5 bases. There are 15 residues in the CDR3. The CDR3 loop reads CASSAYRGRNNEQFF. The CDR3 DNA is TGTGCCAGCAGCGCATACAGGGGGCGAAACAATGAGCAGTTCTTC.

This clone occurred once. The gene calls are TRBV27 and TRBJ1-1; 8 positions match TRBD1. The CDR3 sequence is 14 residues long. The germline gives CDR1 MNHEY, CDR2 SMNVEV (reference sequence). V lost 4 bases to trimming and J lost 4 bases; unmatched junction nucleotides: 5. Here the CDR3 DNA reads TGTGCCAGCAGTTCGACCGACAGGGGCACTGAAGCTTTCTTT. This codes for CASSSTDRGTEAFF.

The chain is built from TRBV10-3 and TRBJ2-5; 8 bases map to TRBD1. Germline trimming cut 10 bases from V and 5 bases from J; bases unmatched to any gene: 9. The CDR3 covers 13 residues. Germline CDR1 is ENHRY and CDR2 is SYGVKD. The CDR3 protein is CANQDREGETQYF. The CDR3, as DNA: TGTGCCAACCAGGACAGGGAAGGCGAGACCCAGTACTTC.

DNA for the CDR3: TGTGCCAGCTCACCACCGGGCAGTGCAGGAGATACGCAGTATTTT. This translates into CASSPPGSAGDTQYF. The chain employs TRBV18 and TRBJ2-3; D not certain. V lost 0 bases, J lost 5 bases, and 12 bases lay in between. Germline CDR1 KGHSH, CDR2 LQKENI. CDR3 length: 15 residues. Together with reference TRBV18 and TRBJ2-3, the CDR3 gives the full variable domain: NAGVMQNPRHLVRRRGQEARLRCSPMKGHSHVYWYRQLPEEGLKFMVYLQKENIIDESGMPKERFSAEFPKEGPSILRIQQVVRGDSAAYFCASSPPGSAGDTQYFGPGTRLTVL.

The rearrangement joins TRBV28 to TRBJ2-1; TRBD2 matches 15 bases. The germline gives CDR1 MDHEN, CDR2 SYDVKM. Trimming removed 6 bases from V and 7 bases from J; junction bases left unmatched: 13. The CDR3 runs 18 residues. CDR3 in DNA: TGTGCCAGCAGGGAGACGGGACTAGCGGGAGGTTTGAGGAATGAGCAGTTCTTC. The encoded protein is CASRETGLAGGLRNEQFF.

This chain joins TRBV2 and TRBJ1-1, with D unclear. The germline V and J ends were trimmed by 8 bases and 4 bases, with 17 bases remaining between them. CDR1 is SNHLY, CDR2 FYNNEI, per germline. This CDR3 has 14 amino acids. CDR3 sequence: CASQSESEATEAFF. The CDR3 bases are TGTGCCAGCCAATCGGAATCGGAGGCCACTGAAGCTTTCTTT. The full variable domain, in which reference TRBV2 and TRBJ1-1 provide the parts outside the CDR3, is EPEVTQTPSHQVTQMGQEVILRCVPISNHLYFYWYRQILGQKVEFLVSFYNNEISEKSEIFDDQFSVERPDGSNFTLKIRSTKLEDSAMYFCASQSESEATEAFFGQGTRLTVV.

The chain employs TRBV29-1 and TRBJ2-7; 7 nucleotides agree with TRBD2. Germline V gene data show CDR1 as SQVTM and CDR2 as ANQGSEA. V lost 6 bases and J lost 5; bases outside the gene matches: 7. There are 12 residues in the CDR3. The CDR3: CSVGAGSHEQYF. The CDR3, as DNA: TGCAGCGTCGGAGCGGGGTCCCACGAGCAGTACTTC.

For the CDR3, the DNA is TGTGCCAGCAGTTTAGCGAGGAGGAACACCGGGGAGCTGTTTTTT. Its translation: CASSLARRNTGELFF. This rearrangement joins TRBV27 to TRBJ2-2, with D uncertain. This CDR3 contains 15 residues. Germline CDR1 and CDR2: MNHEY and SMNVEV (reference sequence). V lost 2 bases and J 1 base, leaving 8 bases between the germline ends.

V usage is TRBV19 and J usage is TRBJ2-7; 7 bases match TRBD2. Looked up from germline, CDR1 is LNHDA and CDR2 is SQIVND (reference sequence). The length of the CDR3 is 14 residues. Trimming at V came to 7 bases and at J to 5 bases, leaving 11 bases not matched to a gene. CDR3 amino acids: CASTPGEGRHEQYF. CDR3 sequence (DNA): TGTGCCAGTACCCCGGGGGAGGGTCGACACGAGCAGTACTTC.

This clone was observed a single time. This CDR3 reads CASSSHRLGNTEAFF. CDR3 DNA sequence: TGTGCCAGCAGCTCTCACAGGTTGGGGAACACTGAAGCTTTCTTT. The chain joins TRBV7-9 to TRBJ1-1; weak D call: TRBD1 (5 bases). Germline V gene sequence: CDR1 SEHNR, CDR2 FQNEAQ (reference sequence). This CDR3 has 15 amino acids. Trimming stripped 4 bases from V and 1 base from J, with 13 bases between.

The chain couples TRBV9 to TRBJ2-5, with 7 bases that match TRBD2. The CDR3 extends over 16 amino acids. V shed 4 bases, J shed 1 base, and the junction held 10 bases outside the gene matches. Germline CDR1 and CDR2: SGDLS and YYNGEE. The CDR3, as DNA: TGTGCCAGCAGCCCTTGGGGGGGGAACCCCCAAGAGACCCAGTACTTC. Translation: CASSPWGGNPQETQYF.

This clone has a handful of counts. The chain recombines TRBV7-2 with TRBJ1-1, with a tentative D call TRBD1 (6 bases). With 5 bases removed from V and 2 bases from J, the gap between germline ends came to 15 bases. Germline CDR1 and CDR2: SGHTA and FQGNSA. This CDR3 region has 15 residues. The DNA for the CDR3 is TGTGCCAGCAGCAAATTGGACAGCCCCAACACTGAAGCTTTCTTT. As protein: CASSKLDSPNTEAFF.

The V gene is TRBV10-3, the J gene TRBJ1-2, with 7 bases matching TRBD1. In germline, CDR1 is ENHRY, CDR2 SYGVKD. This CDR3 has 14 amino acids. V lost 5 bases and J lost 1; bases outside the gene matches: 4. CDR3 sequence reads: CAISRTGGNYGYTF. CDR3 DNA: TGTGCCATCAGTCGGACAGGAGGTAACTATGGCTACACCTTC.

J is TRBJ2-7 and V is TRBV18, with D possibly being TRBD1 (6 bases). The V gene's germline CDR1 is KGHSH and CDR2 LQKENI. V lost 0 bases and J lost 3, with 12 bases in between. This CDR3 is built from 15 residues. DNA for the CDR3: TGTGCCAGCTCACCACCCTGGGGGCGCTTCTACGAGCAGTACTTC. It codes for CASSPPWGRFYEQYF. The whole variable domain, filled in from reference TRBV18 and TRBJ2-7, reads NAGVMQNPRHLVRRRGQEARLRCSPMKGHSHVYWYRQLPEEGLKFMVYLQKENIIDESGMPKERFSAEFPKEGPSILRIQQVVRGDSAAYFCASSPPWGRFYEQYFGPGTRLTVT.

This sequence joins TRBV19 and TRBJ2-5, with TRBD1 matching over 11 bases. The CDR3 contains 15 residues. Germline CDR1 is LNHDA and CDR2 is SQIVND (reference sequence). V was pared by 10 bases and J by 4 bases, with 11 bases of the junction left unmatched. CDR3 amino acids: CATTPGQGATETQYF. The CDR3 region has the DNA TGTGCCACCACCCCCGGACAGGGGGCTACAGAGACCCAGTACTTC. Full variable domain (outside the CDR3, taken from reference TRBV19 and TRBJ2-5): DGGITQSPKYLFRKEGQNVTLSCEQNLNHDAMYWYRQDPGQGLRLIYYSQIVNDFQKGDIAEGYSVSREKKESFPLTVTSAQKNPTAFYLCATTPGQGATETQYFGPGTRLLVL.

The V call is TRBV28, the J call TRBJ1-1; D is possibly TRBD1 (6 bases). V lost 4 bases to trimming and J lost 6 bases, with 9 bases between them. This CDR3 is 12 amino acids long. Germline CDR1 and CDR2: MDHEN and SYDVKM. This chain's CDR3 is CASSSRTAEAFF. The CDR3 DNA is TGTGCCAGCAGTTCCCGGACAGCTGAAGCTTTCTTT.

The chain combines TRBV6-6 with TRBJ2-7, with 9 bases lining up with TRBD1. This CDR3 comprises 15 residues. The germline CDR1 and CDR2 sequences are MNHNY and SVGAGI (reference sequence). The V gene end was trimmed by 3 bases and the J gene end by 3 bases; junction bases not matched to a gene: 6. CDR3 DNA: TGTGCCAGCAGTTATAGCGTGGACAGGGGCTACGAGCAGTACTTC. It encodes CASSYSVDRGYEQYF.

The CDR3: CASSLSGRGYEQYF. The DNA for the CDR3 is TGTGCCAGCAGCCTCAGCGGGAGGGGATACGAGCAGTACTTC. J is TRBJ2-7 and V is TRBV6-6, with 10 bases that match TRBD2. Per germline, CDR1 MNHNY and CDR2 SVGAGI (reference sequence). The length of the CDR3 is 14 residues. Trimming cost V 6 bases and J 4 bases; bases outside gene matches: 6.

This chain connects TRBV6-5 to TRBJ2-3; 7 bases match TRBD2. J gave up 4 bases and V 1 base, and 5 bases lay outside the gene matches. The CDR3 is 15 residues long. The germline V gene encodes CDR1 MNHEY and CDR2 SVGAGI. The CDR3 here is CASSYLGGSSDTQYF. CDR3 coding DNA: TGTGCCAGCAGTTACTTGGGCGGGAGCTCAGATACGCAGTATTTT.

This clone has a handful of counts. The chain is built from TRBV6-5 and TRBJ2-7; 10 nucleotides agree with TRBD1. The germline gives CDR1 MNHEY, CDR2 SVGAGI. CDR3 length equals 14 residues. The V gene end was trimmed by 5 bases and the J gene end by 3 bases; junction bases not matched to a gene: 4. The CDR3 protein is CASSLDRGHYEQYF. CDR3 DNA: TGTGCCAGCAGTCTTGACAGGGGGCACTACGAGCAGTACTTC.